The subject of this entry is one T cell receptor (beta chain). Its specificity is not known. The data were obtained in a study of CD8+ T cells in alopecia areata. Regarding the study as a whole: Scalp clonality decreased significantly with tofacitinib, and so did expanded CD8+ clones among the top 100.

The CDR3 contains 13 residues. CDR1 and CDR2 (germline): GTSNPN, SVGIG (reference sequence). Trimming at V came to 5 bases and at J to 6 bases, leaving 7 bases not matched to a gene. This sample's treatment: oral pan-JAK inhibitor, 5-10 mg twice daily. The sequencing template was cDNA reverse transcribed from extracted RNA. TCRdb's copy holds only in-frame clones and misses some; the assay was immunoSEQ multiplex PCR. Here the sample spans approximately 200,000 clones, 45% to 65% being singletons. This receptor was taken from a human donor with alopecia areata. Material: CD4+ T cells sorted from blood, obtained at week 4, from a patient treated with tofacitinib. The V call is TRBV30, the J call TRBJ2-5; 9 bases match TRBD1. CDR3 amino acids: CAWGGTGQQTQYF. The CDR3 DNA reads TGTGCCTGGGGGGGGACAGGGCAACAGACCCAGTACTTC.